Many counts were recorded for the clone carrying this TCR beta chain. The CDR3 spans 15 residues. Per the germline V gene, CDR1 is ENHRY and CDR2 is SYGVKD. Trimming cost V 11 bases and J 3 bases, with 20 bases left between them. The entry originates in a study of neurological immune-mediated disorders. The output of every sequencing run exceeded 180 million TCR-beta sequences, derived from 15-18 subjects. TCRdb itself ran the 5' RACE reads through MiXCR, one entry per CDR3 protein. Of fewer than 30,000 distinct CDR3 sequences in the sample, about 6.7% are singletons; the top ten hold around 5%. Volunteers from a blood bank in Maryland, USA, made up the healthy controls.

The chain couples TRBV10-3 to TRBJ2-1, with unresolved D. The sequenced sample was PBMCs. This sequence originates from a woman aged 35 to 49 in good health. The CDR3 coding sequence is TGTGCCGTTACTCGACCGGGCCTTTACTACAATGAGCAGTTCTTC. Its protein product is CAVTRPGLYYNEQFF.